These T cell receptor beta chains were read from a single sample in a study of response to subunit inactivated influenza vaccine. One entry per CDR3 protein results from TCRdb running MiXCR on the RT-PCR reads. The sample contains 500,000 to 600,000 distinct CDR3 sequences, approximately 15% of which appear only once. The sequenced sample was CD4+ T cells sorted from PBMCs, obtained around 25 months after vaccination. Source of these receptors: a man between 50 and 69 years old who received an inactivated influenza vaccine. The CDR3 runs from the conserved cysteine through the conserved F or W. Fields, in order: V gene, D gene, CDR3 length, clone size, J gene, CDR3 DNA, CDR3 protein. D genes are given only for firm matches. Rows may omit the clone size; those that give it use once, few, many or a size class.

TRBV13	NA	14	few	TRBJ2-2	TGTGCCAGCAGCTTAGGGACCTACACCGGGGAGCTGTTTTTT	CASSLGTYTGELFF
TRBV20-1	NA	11	NA	TRBJ1-3	TGCAGTGTCCCGAATGGAAACACCATATATTTT	CSVPNGNTIYF
TRBV3-1	NA	17	NA	TRBJ2-1	TGTGCCAGCAGCCAAGCTGGTACTCTAACGATATACAATGAGCAGTTCTTC	CASSQAGTLTIYNEQFF
TRBV5-1	TRBD2	16	many	TRBJ2-3	TGCGCCAGCAGCCTAATGACTAGCGGGTTTAGAGATACGCAGTATTTT	CASSLMTSGFRDTQYF
TRBV4-3	NA	15	NA	TRBJ2-7	TGCGCCAGCAGCCCCCCAACGGATTCAGGTTGCGAGCAGTACTTC	CASSPPTDSGCEQYF
TRBV28	NA	14	NA	TRBJ2-4	TGTGCCAGCATCCTCCTCTTAGCCAAAAACATTCAGTACTTC	CASILLLAKNIQYF
TRBV14	TRBD2	19	few	TRBJ2-1	TGTGCCAGCAGCCAAGGTATACTAGCGGGAGTCATAAGAGGTAATGAGCAGTTCTTC	CASSQGILAGVIRGNEQFF
TRBV7-9	TRBD1	14	many	TRBJ2-1	TGTGCCAGCAGCCGAGGACAGGGGGCACTTGAGCAGTTCTTC	CASSRGQGALEQFF
TRBV29-1	NA	14	NA	TRBJ1-1	TGCAGCGTTGAAGATCACGGGGCCCAGGCCGGAGCTTTCTTT	CSVEDHGAQAGAFF
TRBV12-3/TRBV12-4	NA	15	few	TRBJ2-3	TGTGCCAGCAGTTTTACGGGACTGGGTACAGATACGCAGTATTTT	CASSFTGLGTDTQYF
TRBV5-1	TRBD1	14	NA	TRBJ1-2	TGCGCCAAGATGACAGGGGTCGGCGTTTATGGCTACACCTTC	CAKMTGVGVYGYTF
TRBV27	TRBD2	16	NA	TRBJ2-7	TGTGCCAGCAGTTTATCCGCTAGCGGGGGATCCTACGAGCAGTACTTC	CASSLSASGGSYEQYF
TRBV12-3/TRBV12-4	NA	13	NA	TRBJ1-3	TGTGCCAGCAGTTTCTCGCGGAGGGACACCATATATTTT	CASSFSRRDTIYF
TRBV4-3	NA	15	NA	TRBJ2-7	TGCGCCAGCAGCCAAGATACCGGGGGCCGTAGCGAGCAGTACTTC	CASSQDTGGRSEQYF
TRBV5-1	TRBD2	14	NA	TRBJ2-7	TGCGCCAGCAGCCCGGGCGGGGGGCACTACGAGCAGTACTTC	CASSPGGGHYEQYF
TRBV6-2/TRBV6-3	TRBD2	15	few	TRBJ2-1	TGTGCCAGCAGTCCTCCTAGCGGGAGCCTCCATGAGCAGTTCTTC	CASSPPSGSLHEQFF
TRBV6-5	TRBD2	15	NA	TRBJ2-1	TGTGCCAGCAGATACGGACTAGCGGGGAACAATGAGCAGTTCTTC	CASRYGLAGNNEQFF
TRBV5-1	NA	13	few	TRBJ2-5	TGCGCCAGCAGCTTTAGGGCGATGGAGACCCAGTACTTC	CASSFRAMETQYF
TRBV28	NA	17	few	TRBJ1-3	TGTGCCAGCAGTTTATCCCCCGTGAGGGCAGTTGGAAACACCATATATTTT	CASSLSPVRAVGNTIYF
TRBV7-6	NA	15	NA	TRBJ2-1	TGTGCCAGCAGTCCTACTGAAAGCTCCTACAATGAGCAGTTCTTC	CASSPTESSYNEQFF
TRBV12-3/TRBV12-4	TRBD1	13	few	TRBJ1-4	TGTGCCAGCAGTTTTGGAGGGGGCGAAAAACTGTTTTTT	CASSFGGGEKLFF
TRBV4-1	NA	14	NA	TRBJ2-7	TGCGCCAGCAGCCAAGGACCAATAACTTACGAGCAGTACTTC	CASSQGPITYEQYF
TRBV4-1	NA	14	NA	TRBJ1-2	TGCGCCAGCAGCCAACCAGGGACAAACTATGGCTACACCTTC	CASSQPGTNYGYTF
TRBV7-9	NA	16	NA	TRBJ1-3	TGTGCCAGCAGCTTCTATGCTGTCCGGTCTGGAAACACCATATATTTT	CASSFYAVRSGNTIYF
TRBV10-3	NA	14	many	TRBJ1-6	TGTGCCATCAGTCTCGGGACGGTGAATTCACCCCTCCACTTT	CAISLGTVNSPLHF
TRBV20-1	NA	12	NA	TRBJ2-3	TGCAGTGCTAGCGGGGGCACAGCTACGCAGTATTTT	CSASGGTATQYF
TRBV6-1	NA	15	NA	TRBJ2-5	TGTGCCAGCAGACCGCTGGGAAAGCAGAGAGAGACCCAGTACTTC	CASRPLGKQRETQYF
TRBV28	NA	15	few	TRBJ2-7	TGTGCCAGCAGTTTACCCGGACCGCTGCTGAGCAAGCAGTACTTC	CASSLPGPLLSKQYF
TRBV11-2	NA	13	many	TRBJ2-3	TGTGCCAGCAGCTTAGATAGCACAGATACGCAGTATTTT	CASSLDSTDTQYF
TRBV10-3	NA	15	NA	TRBJ2-3	TGTGCCATCAGTGCGTCAGGGGGGTTCACAGATACGCGGTATTTT	CAISASGGFTDTRYF
TRBV14	NA	17	few	TRBJ2-1	TGTGCCAGCAGCCAAGACGTGGGGCCAAGCTCCTACAATGAGCAGTTCTTC	CASSQDVGPSSYNEQFF
TRBV5-1	TRBD1	14	few	TRBJ2-3	TGCGCCAGTGGAGGACAGGGGGCCCCAGATACGCAGTATTTT	CASGGQGAPDTQYF
TRBV20-1	NA	16	NA	TRBJ2-7	TGCAGTGCTAGAGATCTGTCAGGAAGAGTCTCCTACGAGCAGTACTTC	CSARDLSGRVSYEQYF
TRBV10-3	NA	12	NA	TRBJ2-7	TGTGCCATCACCTCGGGACTCAACGAGCAGTACTTC	CAITSGLNEQYF
TRBV20-1	NA	13	few	TRBJ2-5	TGCAGTGCTTTACTAGGACTCCAAGAGACCCAGTACTTC	CSALLGLQETQYF
TRBV20-1	TRBD2	15	NA	TRBJ2-7	TGCAGTGCTAGAGAAAGGACTAGCGGGCTCTACGAGCAGTACTTC	CSARERTSGLYEQYF
TRBV7-9	NA	14	NA	TRBJ2-1	TGTGCCAGCAGCTTAGAAGTGGGAAGCAATGAGCAGTTCTTC	CASSLEVGSNEQFF